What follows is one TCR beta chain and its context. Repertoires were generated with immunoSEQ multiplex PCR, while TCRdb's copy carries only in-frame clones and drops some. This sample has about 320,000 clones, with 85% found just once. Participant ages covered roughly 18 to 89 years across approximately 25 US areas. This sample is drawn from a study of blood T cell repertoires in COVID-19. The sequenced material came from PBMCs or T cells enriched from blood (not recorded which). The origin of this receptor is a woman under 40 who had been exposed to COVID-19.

The CDR3 loop reads CASSLAGNEQFF. The CDR3 nucleotides read TGTGCCAGCAGCTTGGCCGGGAATGAGCAGTTCTTC. The V gene is TRBV5-4, the J gene TRBJ2-1; D is undetermined. Trimming removed 0 bases at V and 7 bases at J, with 5 bases between. The germline gives CDR1 SGHNT, CDR2 YYREEE (reference sequence). This CDR3 region has 12 residues.